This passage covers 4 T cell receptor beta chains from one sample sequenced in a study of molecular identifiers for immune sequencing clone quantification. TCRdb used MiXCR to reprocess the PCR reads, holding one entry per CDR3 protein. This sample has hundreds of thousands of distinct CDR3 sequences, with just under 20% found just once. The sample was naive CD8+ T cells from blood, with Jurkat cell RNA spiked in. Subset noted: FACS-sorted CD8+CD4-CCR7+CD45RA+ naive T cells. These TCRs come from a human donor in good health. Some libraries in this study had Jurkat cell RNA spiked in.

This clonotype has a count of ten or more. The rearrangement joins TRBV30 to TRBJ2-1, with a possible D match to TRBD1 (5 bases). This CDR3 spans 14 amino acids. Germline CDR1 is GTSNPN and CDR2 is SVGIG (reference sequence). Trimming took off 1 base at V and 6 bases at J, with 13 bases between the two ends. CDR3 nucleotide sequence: TGTGCCTGGAGTGGGGGCCCCCCCGGCAATGAGCAGTTCTTC. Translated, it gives CAWSGGPPGNEQFF.

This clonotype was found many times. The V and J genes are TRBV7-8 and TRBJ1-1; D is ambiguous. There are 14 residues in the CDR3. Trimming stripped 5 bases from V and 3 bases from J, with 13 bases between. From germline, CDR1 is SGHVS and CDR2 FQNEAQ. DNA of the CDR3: TGTGCCAGCAGCCCAGGAACAGATTACACTGAAGCTTTCTTT. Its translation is CASSPGTDYTEAFF.

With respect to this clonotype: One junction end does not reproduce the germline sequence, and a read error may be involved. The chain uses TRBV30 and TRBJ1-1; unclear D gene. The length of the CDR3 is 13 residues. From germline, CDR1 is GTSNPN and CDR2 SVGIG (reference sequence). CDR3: CAWGVGGNTEAFF. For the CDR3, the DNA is TGTGCCTGGGGTGTAGGAGGGAACACTGAAGCTTTCTTT.

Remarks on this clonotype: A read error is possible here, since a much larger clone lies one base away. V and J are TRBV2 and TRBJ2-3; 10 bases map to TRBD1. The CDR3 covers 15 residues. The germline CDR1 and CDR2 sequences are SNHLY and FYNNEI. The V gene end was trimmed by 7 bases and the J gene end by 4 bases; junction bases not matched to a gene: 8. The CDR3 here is CASKETGGTADTQYF. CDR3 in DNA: TGTGCCAGCAAAGAGACAGGGGGCACAGCAGATACGCAGTATTTT.